The clone carrying this TCR beta chain has only one observation. The CDR3 covers 16 residues. CDR1 is MDHEN, CDR2 SYDVKM, per germline. V lost 1 base, J lost 5 bases, and 10 bases stayed unmatched. This record comes from a study of technical replicates of blood from a few donors. The data were produced by immunoSEQ multiplex PCR, yet TCRdb's version contains in-frame clones alone and is incomplete. The sample includes 17,000 or so clones, around nine tenths seen only once; the top ten take about 10%. This clonotype was sampled from a human donor in good health. The sample comprised PBMCs. This sequence joins TRBV28 and TRBJ1-2, with 7 nucleotides matching TRBD1. The CDR3, as DNA: TGTGCCAGCAGTTTATTGTTGGGACAGACTCTTTATGGCTACACCTTC. Protein sequence: CASSLLLGQTLYGYTF.